These T cell receptor beta chains were read from a single sample in a study of cytomegalovirus exposure and HLA in healthy donors. Clones were read by immunoSEQ multiplex PCR, and TCRdb kept only the in-frame ones, dropping some. This table has 97,000 or so clones, under 70% appearing once. Sequencing used PBMCs. These receptors came from a man aged 45-65 years in good health and CMV-seronegative. CDR3s leave out the opening cysteine and the closing phenylalanine or tryptophan.

J gene,V gene,CDR3 protein
TRBJ1-1,TRBV27,ASSFDGLGQGNTEAF
TRBJ2-7,TRBV11-2,ASSLESFLLTRRKYEQY
TRBJ2-1,TRBV4-2,ASSQDPRLADSYNEQF
TRBJ2-2,TRBV5-1,ASSFTRANTGELF
TRBJ2-4,TRBV28,ASSRRQGKNIQY
TRBJ2-1,TRBV5-1,ASSLSEYNEQF
TRBJ2-5,TRBV7-3,ASSRTSGRVETQY
TRBJ2-2,TRBV5-4,ASSPAALNTGELF
TRBJ1-5,TRBV19,ASCELQRASNQPQH
TRBJ1-6,TRBV6-5,ASSYRRSSVSSPLH
TRBJ2-1,TRBV10-1,ASSRDRTDDEQF
TRBJ2-3,TRBV6-1,ASVGGTGNPDTQY
TRBJ1-2,TRBV29-1,SVDWGQGLHYGYT
TRBJ1-1,TRBV28,ASSFVTGSTEAF
TRBJ1-4,TRBV9,ASSDRGEAGFGEKLF
TRBJ1-1,TRBV15,ATSRGRQVNTEAF
TRBJ2-7,TRBV4-2,ASSQWAKDEQY
TRBJ2-7,TRBV28,ASTGGPYEQY
TRBJ2-6,TRBV4-1,ASTGGLAGANVLT
TRBJ2-7,TRBV18,ASSPAGGSSYEQY
TRBJ2-1,TRBV7-2,ASSFAGYQSRNEQF
TRBJ2-5,TRBV9,ASSVGAGTGTMETQY
TRBJ2-2,TRBV23-1,ASSQSIGLAGGPGGELF
TRBJ2-4,TRBV25-1,ASSDWTEGFKNIQY
TRBJ1-1,TRBV28,ASSRRGTGVANTEAF
TRBJ2-7,TRBV27,ASSSGPPPYEQY
TRBJ2-7,TRBV6-5,ASTLLAGAYEQY
TRBJ1-5,TRBV5-6,ASSLDQGASGPQH
TRBJ1-4,TRBV4-3,ASSLYRGGDEKLF
TRBJ2-4,TRBV28,ASSPGTVTAKNIQY
TRBJ2-3,TRBV11-2,ASSVSGGTADTQY
TRBJ1-1,TRBV28,ASSLQGGNTEAF
TRBJ2-7,TRBV10-3,AISDSYEQY
TRBJ2-7,TRBV27,ASWAGGLAGAEYEQY
TRBJ2-1,TRBV6-6,ASSYESGGASLI
TRBJ2-1,TRBV5-1,ASSSDLPSYNEQF
TRBJ2-1,TRBV7-2,ASSLGLAGQQF
TRBJ2-6,TRBV9,ASSAGLGGGANVLT
TRBJ1-1,TRBV30,AWSVRGGTEAF
TRBJ2-5,TRBV30,AWSRLGTSGRGTQY
TRBJ2-2,TRBV19,ASSIRGRGYTGELF
TRBJ1-2,TRBV21-1,ASSKVNGGTGTYGYT
TRBJ1-5,TRBV28,ASSFYPDRVKRAPGAQH
TRBJ1-2,TRBV28,ASSLITDSPNYGYT
TRBJ1-2,TRBV6-5,ASSYSQGRYGYT
TRBJ2-6,TRBV14,ASSPGQGALEGGANVLT
TRBJ2-5,TRBV2,ASTLQETQY
TRBJ1-3,TRBV6-1,ASSSQDSGNTIY
TRBJ2-3,TRBV4-2,ASSQYGLAGGSDTQY
TRBJ2-5,TRBV6-5,ASSYGVAGNQETQY
TRBJ2-7,TRBV28,ASTRGSEGFEQY
TRBJ1-6,TRBV7-6,ASSFGSNSPLH
TRBJ1-2,TRBV6-4,ASSEGTGYGYT
TRBJ1-6,TRBV6-5,ASSYREKGDSPLH
TRBJ1-5,TRBV5-8,ASSLGTGNQPQH
TRBJ2-1,TRBV4-2,ASSQYGGGSSSYNEQF
TRBJ2-7,TRBV7-6,ASSPGGRGSEQY
TRBJ2-3,TRBV7-9,ASSLVVAGGGTQY
TRBJ2-7,TRBV5-6,ASSPQAPLEQY
TRBJ2-7,TRBV29-1,SVVDRASYEQY